This TCR beta chain comes out of a study of T cells in Graves' hyperthyroidism and ophthalmopathy. This clonotype was counted ten times or more. The CDR3 runs 15 residues. V was pared by 5 bases and J by 6 bases, with 20 bases between. Germline values: CDR1 DFQATT, CDR2 SNEGSKA (reference sequence). RNA transcripts yielded amplified TCR beta CDR3 regions. First-round RT-PCR with HTBI primers amplified the TCR CDR3 region. Using its own MiXCR run on the multiplex PCR reads, TCRdb lists one record per CDR3 protein. The sample includes 250,000 or so distinct CDR3 sequences, 13% to 15% of them seen just once.

The genes are TRBV20-1 and TRBJ2-1; D perhaps matches TRBD2 (5 bases). The sequence came from a woman in her fifties or sixties with Graves' hyperthyroidism that later progressed to Graves' ophthalmopathy. Source material: blood. CDR3 sequence: CSALRPAAYSNEQFF. In DNA form, the CDR3 reads TGCAGTGCTCTCCGCCCAGCGGCCTATTCCAATGAGCAGTTCTTC.